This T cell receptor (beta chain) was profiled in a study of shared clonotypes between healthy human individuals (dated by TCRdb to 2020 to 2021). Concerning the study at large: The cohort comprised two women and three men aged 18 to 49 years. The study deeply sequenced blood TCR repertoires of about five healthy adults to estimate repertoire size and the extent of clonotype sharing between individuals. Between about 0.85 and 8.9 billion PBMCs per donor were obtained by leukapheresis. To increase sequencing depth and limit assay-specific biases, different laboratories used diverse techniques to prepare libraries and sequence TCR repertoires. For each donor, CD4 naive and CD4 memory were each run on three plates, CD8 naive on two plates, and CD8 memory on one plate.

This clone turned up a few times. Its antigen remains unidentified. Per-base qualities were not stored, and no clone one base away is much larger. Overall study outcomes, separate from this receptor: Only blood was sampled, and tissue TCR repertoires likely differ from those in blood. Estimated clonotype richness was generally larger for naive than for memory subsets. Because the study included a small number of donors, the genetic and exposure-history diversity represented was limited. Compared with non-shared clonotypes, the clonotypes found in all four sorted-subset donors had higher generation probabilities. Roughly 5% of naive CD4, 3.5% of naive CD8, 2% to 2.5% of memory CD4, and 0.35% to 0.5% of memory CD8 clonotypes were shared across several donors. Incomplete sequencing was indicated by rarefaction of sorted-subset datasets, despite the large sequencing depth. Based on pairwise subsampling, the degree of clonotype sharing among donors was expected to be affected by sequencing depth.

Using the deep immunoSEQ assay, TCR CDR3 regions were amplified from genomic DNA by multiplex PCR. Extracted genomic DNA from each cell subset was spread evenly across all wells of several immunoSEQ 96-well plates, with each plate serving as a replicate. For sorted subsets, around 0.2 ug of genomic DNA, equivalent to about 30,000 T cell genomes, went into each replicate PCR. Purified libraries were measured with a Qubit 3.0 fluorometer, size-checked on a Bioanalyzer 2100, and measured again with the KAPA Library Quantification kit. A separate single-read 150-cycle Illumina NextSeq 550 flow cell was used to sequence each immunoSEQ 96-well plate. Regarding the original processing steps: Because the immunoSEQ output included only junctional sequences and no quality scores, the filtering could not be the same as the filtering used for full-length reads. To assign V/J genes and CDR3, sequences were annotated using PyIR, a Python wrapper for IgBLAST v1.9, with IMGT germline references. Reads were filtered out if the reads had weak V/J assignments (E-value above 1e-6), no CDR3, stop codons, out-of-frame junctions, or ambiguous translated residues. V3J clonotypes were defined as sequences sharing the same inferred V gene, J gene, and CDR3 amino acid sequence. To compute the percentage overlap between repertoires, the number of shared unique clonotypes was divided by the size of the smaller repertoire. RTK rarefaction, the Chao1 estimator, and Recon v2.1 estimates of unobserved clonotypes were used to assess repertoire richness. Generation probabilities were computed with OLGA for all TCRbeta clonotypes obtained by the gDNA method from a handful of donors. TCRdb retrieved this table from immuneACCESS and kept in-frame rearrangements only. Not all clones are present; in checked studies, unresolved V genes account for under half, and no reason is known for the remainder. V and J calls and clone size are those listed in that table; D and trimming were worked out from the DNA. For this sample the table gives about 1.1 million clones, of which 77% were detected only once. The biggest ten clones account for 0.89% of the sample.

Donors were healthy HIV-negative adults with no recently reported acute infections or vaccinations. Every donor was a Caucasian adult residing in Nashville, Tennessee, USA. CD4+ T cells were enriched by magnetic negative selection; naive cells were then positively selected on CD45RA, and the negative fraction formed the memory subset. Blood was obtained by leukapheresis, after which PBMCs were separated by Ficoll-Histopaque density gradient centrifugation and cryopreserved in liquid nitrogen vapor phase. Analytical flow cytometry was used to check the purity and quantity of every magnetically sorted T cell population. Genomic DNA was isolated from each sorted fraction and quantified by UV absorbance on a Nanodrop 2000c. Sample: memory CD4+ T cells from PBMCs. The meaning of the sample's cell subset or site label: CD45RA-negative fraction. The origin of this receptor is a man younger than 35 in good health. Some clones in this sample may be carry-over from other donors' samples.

The DNA reads TGCGCCAGCAGCCGGGAGCCACAGGGTTTTGGCTACACCTTC. This codes for CASSREPQGFGYTF. The receptor chain draws on TRBV4-3 and TRBJ1-2, and perhaps TRBD1 as D gene, on 6 matching bases. The cysteine opens and the phenylalanine closes a CDR3 of 14 amino acids. The entry retains the CDR3 DNA only, 42 bases that are in frame from base 1. V gives up 4 bases and J gives up 7 bases, and the segment between their germline ends measures 16 bases. The germline V gene provides CDR1 LGHNA and CDR2 YSLEER.